Listed here are 9 T cell receptor beta chains from one sample, sequenced in a study of early T cells in non-severe SARS-CoV-2 infection. MiXCR, run by TCRdb on the 5' RACE reads, gives a single entry per CDR3 protein. The sample includes 100,000 to 130,000 distinct CDR3 sequences, roughly 11% of them seen just once. The specimen sequenced was whole blood. The receptors stem from an adult who was a healthcare worker with PCR-confirmed SARS-CoV-2 infection or an uninfected control (not recorded which).

This clonotype was recorded at least ten times. V usage is TRBV11-2 and J usage is TRBJ2-1; 10 positions match TRBD2. The CDR3 is 18 amino acids. Germline CDR1 reads SGHAT; CDR2 reads FQNNGV. V was pared by 6 bases and J by 4 bases, with 15 bases of the junction left unmatched. The CDR3, as DNA: TGTGCCAGCAGACCTCCCGGTCTAGCGGGAGAACTTTACAATGAGCAGTTCTTC. Translated: CASRPPGLAGELYNEQFF.

This clonotype was detected only a few times. V gene TRBV7-8 combines with J gene TRBJ2-5, with a weak D call TRBD2 (5 bases). Trimming took off 2 bases at V and 5 bases at J, with 9 bases between the two ends. Germline V gives CDR1 SGHVS, CDR2 FQNEAQ. This CDR3 is built from 13 residues. The CDR3 bases are TGTGCCAGCAGCTTAAGAGGGCGGGAGACCCAGTACTTC. Translating gives CASSLRGRETQYF.

This clonotype was counted ten times or more. V is TRBV2 and J is TRBJ2-7, with 10 bases identical to TRBD2. Germline V lookup: CDR1 SNHLY, CDR2 FYNNEI. The trim removed 6 bases at V and 4 bases at J, leaving 6 bases unmatched. The CDR3 length is 14 residues. The CDR3 region has the DNA TGTGCCAGCAGGGGGACTAGCGAGTCATACGAGCAGTACTTC. Translation gives CASRGTSESYEQYF.

The chain combines TRBV2 with TRBJ2-5; D unresolved. There are 10 residues in the CDR3. Trimming took 7 bases from V and 5 from J, leaving 5 bases between them. The germline CDR1 and CDR2 sequences are SNHLY and FYNNEI. The CDR3 DNA is TGTGCCAGCACCAGGGAGACCCAGTACTTC. Residues: CASTRETQYF.

In this sample, this clonotype turned up many times. The chain combines TRBV5-6 with TRBJ1-1; D perhaps matches TRBD1 (5 bases). The germline V gene encodes CDR1 SGHDT and CDR2 YYEEEE. Trimming pared 0 bases from V and 3 bases from J, leaving 24 bases between. This CDR3 region has 19 residues. The CDR3 DNA follows: TGTGCCAGCAGCTTGGAGCTGGAGAGAGGGGCGACTGGATACACTGAAGCTTTCTTT. Translation: CASSLELERGATGYTEAFF.

V is TRBV5-5 and J is TRBJ1-4, with unresolved D. This CDR3 spans 15 amino acids. With 2 bases removed from V and 4 bases from J, the gap between germline ends came to 12 bases. Germline values: CDR1 SGHKS, CDR2 YYEKEE (reference sequence). CDR3 sequence: CASSFSGSINEKLFF. The CDR3 region has the DNA TGTGCCAGCAGCTTTTCGGGGAGTATTAATGAAAAACTGTTTTTT.

This clonotype came up many times. The chain carries TRBV6-6 and TRBJ2-2; 9 positions agree with TRBD2. This CDR3 spans 18 amino acids. Germline V gene lookup returns CDR1 MNHNY and CDR2 SVGAGI (reference sequence). J lost 3 bases, V lost 0 bases, and 8 bases had no gene match. The CDR3: CASSYSVFVAGDTGELFF. DNA for the CDR3: TGTGCCAGCAGTTACTCCGTTTTTGTAGCGGGGGACACCGGGGAGCTGTTTTTT.

Many counts were recorded for this clonotype. The V gene is TRBV6-5, the J gene TRBJ2-3; 10 bases fit TRBD2. The V gene's germline CDR1 is MNHEY and CDR2 SVGAGI. The length of the CDR3 is 17 residues. The trim removed 9 bases at V and 1 base at J, leaving 13 bases unmatched. CDR3 nucleotides: TGTGCCAGGTTTGTTAGCGGGAGGCCCTTTGGCACAGATACGCAGTATTTT. Translating it yields CARFVSGRPFGTDTQYF.

The chain uses TRBV24-1 and TRBJ2-1, with 9 bases fitting TRBD1. The CDR3 is 15 residues long. Germline V lookup: CDR1 KGHDR, CDR2 SFDVKD. With V trimmed by 0 bases and J by 7 bases, 3 bases remained unmatched. The CDR3 spells CATSDLRGQGNEQFF. Here the CDR3 DNA reads TGTGCCACCAGTGATTTGCGTGGACAGGGGAATGAGCAGTTCTTC.